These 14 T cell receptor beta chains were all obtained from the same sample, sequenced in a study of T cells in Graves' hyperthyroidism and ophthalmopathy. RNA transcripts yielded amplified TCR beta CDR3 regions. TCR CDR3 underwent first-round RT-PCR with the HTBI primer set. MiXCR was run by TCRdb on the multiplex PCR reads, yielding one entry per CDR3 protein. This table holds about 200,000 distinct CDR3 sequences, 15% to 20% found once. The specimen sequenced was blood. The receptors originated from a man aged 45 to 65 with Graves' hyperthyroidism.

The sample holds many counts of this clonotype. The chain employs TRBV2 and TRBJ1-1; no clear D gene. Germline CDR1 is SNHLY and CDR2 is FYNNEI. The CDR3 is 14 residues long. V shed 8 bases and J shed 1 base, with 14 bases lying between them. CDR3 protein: CASGSISKNTEAFF. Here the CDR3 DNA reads TGTGCCAGCGGCAGTATCAGTAAGAACACTGAAGCTTTCTTT.

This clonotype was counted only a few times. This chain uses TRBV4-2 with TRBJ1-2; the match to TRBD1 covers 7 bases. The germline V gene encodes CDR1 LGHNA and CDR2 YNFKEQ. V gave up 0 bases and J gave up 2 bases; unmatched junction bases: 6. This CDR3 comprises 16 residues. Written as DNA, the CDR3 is TGTGCCAGCAGCCAAGAATCGGGCAGGGGGAACTATGGCTACACCTTC. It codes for CASSQESGRGNYGYTF.

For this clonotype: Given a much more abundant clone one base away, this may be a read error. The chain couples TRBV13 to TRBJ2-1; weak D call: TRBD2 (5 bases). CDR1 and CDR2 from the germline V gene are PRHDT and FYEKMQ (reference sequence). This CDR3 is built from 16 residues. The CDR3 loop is CASSLLSASSYNGQFF. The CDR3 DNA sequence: TGTGCCAGCAGCTTACTTAGCGCCAGCTCCTACAATGGGCAGTTCTTC.

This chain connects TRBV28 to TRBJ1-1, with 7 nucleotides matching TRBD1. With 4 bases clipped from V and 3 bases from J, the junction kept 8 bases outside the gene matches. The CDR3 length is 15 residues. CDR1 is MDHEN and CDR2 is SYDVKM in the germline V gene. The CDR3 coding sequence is TGTGCCAGCAGTTCGATTGACAGGGATGACACTGAAGCTTTCTTT. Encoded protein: CASSSIDRDDTEAFF.

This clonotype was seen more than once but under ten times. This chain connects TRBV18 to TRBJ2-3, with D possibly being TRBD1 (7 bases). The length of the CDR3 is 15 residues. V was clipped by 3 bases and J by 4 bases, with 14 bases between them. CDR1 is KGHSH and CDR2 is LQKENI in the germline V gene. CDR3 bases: TGTGCCAGCTCACCCGGGCAGGGGGAGGCAGATACGCAGTATTTT. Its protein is CASSPGQGEADTQYF.

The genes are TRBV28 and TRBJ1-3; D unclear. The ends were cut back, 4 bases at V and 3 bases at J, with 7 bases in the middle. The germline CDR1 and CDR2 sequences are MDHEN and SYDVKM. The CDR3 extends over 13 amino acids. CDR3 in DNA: TGTGCCAGCAGTTATGGGATTGGAAACACCATATATTTT. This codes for CASSYGIGNTIYF.

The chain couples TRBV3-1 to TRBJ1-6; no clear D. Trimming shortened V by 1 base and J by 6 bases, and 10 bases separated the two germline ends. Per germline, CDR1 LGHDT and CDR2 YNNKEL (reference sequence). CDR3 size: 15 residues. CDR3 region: CASSQVTGVNSPLHF. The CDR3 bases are TGTGCCAGCAGCCAAGTGACTGGAGTTAATTCACCCCTCCACTTT.

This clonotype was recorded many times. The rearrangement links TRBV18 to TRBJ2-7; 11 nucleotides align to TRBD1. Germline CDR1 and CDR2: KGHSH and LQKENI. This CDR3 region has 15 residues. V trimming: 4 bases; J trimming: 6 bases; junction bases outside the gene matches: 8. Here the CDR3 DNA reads TGTGCCAGCTCACTAACGCCGGGACAGGGGGTCGAGCAGTACTTC. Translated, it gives CASSLTPGQGVEQYF.

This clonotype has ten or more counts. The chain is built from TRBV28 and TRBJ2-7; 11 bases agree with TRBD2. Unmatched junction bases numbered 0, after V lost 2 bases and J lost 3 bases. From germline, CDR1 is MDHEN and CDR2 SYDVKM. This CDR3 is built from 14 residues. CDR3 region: CASSLTSGSYEQYF. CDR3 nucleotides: TGTGCCAGCAGTTTAACTAGCGGGAGCTACGAGCAGTACTTC. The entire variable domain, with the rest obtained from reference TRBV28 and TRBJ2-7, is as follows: DVKVTQSSRYLVKRTGEKVFLECVQDMDHENMFWYRQDPGLGLRLIYFSYDVKMKEKGDIPEGYSVSREKKERFSLILESASTNQTSMYLCASSLTSGSYEQYFGPGTRLTVT.

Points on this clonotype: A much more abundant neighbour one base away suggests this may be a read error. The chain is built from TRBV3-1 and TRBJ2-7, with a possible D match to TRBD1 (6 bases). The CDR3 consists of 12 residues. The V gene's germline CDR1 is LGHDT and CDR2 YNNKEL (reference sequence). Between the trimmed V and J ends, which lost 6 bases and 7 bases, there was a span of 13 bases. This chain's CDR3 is CASSSYQGEQYF. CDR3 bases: TGTGCCAGCAGTTCATATCAGGGGGAGCAGTACTTC.

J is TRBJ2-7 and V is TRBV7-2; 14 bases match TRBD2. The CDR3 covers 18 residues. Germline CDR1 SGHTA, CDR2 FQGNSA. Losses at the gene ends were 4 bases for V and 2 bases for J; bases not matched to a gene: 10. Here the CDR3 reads CASSYWTSGRPTTYEQYF. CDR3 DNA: TGTGCCAGCAGCTATTGGACTAGCGGGAGGCCCACCACCTACGAGCAGTACTTC.

The CDR3 DNA reads as TGTGCCAGCTCACCCTCTACAGGGGCAGGCACTGAAGCTTTCTTT. Translated: CASSPSTGAGTEAFF. The genes are TRBV18 and TRBJ1-1; 7 bases are shared with TRBD1. From germline, CDR1 is KGHSH and CDR2 LQKENI. V was pared by 3 bases and J by 4 bases, with 8 bases of the junction left unmatched. The CDR3 is made up of 15 amino acids. Combining the CDR3 with reference TRBV18 and TRBJ1-1 gives the whole variable domain NAGVMQNPRHLVRRRGQEARLRCSPMKGHSHVYWYRQLPEEGLKFMVYLQKENIIDESGMPKERFSAEFPKEGPSILRIQQVVRGDSAAYFCASSPSTGAGTEAFFGQGTRLTVV.

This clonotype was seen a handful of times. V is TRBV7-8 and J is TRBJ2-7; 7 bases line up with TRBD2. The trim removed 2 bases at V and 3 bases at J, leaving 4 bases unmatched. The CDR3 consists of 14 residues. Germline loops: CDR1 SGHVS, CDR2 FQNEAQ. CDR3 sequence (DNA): TGTGCCAGCAGCTTACGCGGGGGAAGCTACGAGCAGTACTTC. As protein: CASSLRGGSYEQYF.

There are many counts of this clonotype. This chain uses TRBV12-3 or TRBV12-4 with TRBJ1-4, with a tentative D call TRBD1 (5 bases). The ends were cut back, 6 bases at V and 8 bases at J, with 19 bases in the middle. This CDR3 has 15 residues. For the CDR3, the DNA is TGTGCCAGCAGGCCTGCCGCAGGGTTGGAGGAAAAACTGTTTTTT. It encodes CASRPAAGLEEKLFF.